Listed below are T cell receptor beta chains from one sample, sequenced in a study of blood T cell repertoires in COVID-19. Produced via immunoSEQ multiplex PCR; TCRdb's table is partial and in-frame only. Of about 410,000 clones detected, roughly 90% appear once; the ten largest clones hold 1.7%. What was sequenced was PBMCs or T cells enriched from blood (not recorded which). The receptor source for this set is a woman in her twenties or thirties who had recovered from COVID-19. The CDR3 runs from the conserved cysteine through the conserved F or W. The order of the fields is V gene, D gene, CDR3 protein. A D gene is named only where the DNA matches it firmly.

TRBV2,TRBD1,CASTPGQGSRTEAFF
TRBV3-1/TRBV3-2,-,CASSQEVSVLAF
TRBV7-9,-,CASSSRTLEAFF
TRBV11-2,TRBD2,CASSQGLVADTQYF
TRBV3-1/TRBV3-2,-,CASSQDRTVGHEQYF
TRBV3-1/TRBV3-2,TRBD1,CASSPQGATTEAFF
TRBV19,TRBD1,CASSPGGGGGRTEAFF
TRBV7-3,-,CASSPQSGGDSGYTF
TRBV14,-,CASSPAGGNEQFF
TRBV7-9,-,CASSLEWGVFGYTF
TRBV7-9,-,CASSPGQSGQPQHF
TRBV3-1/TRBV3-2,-,CASSPPSTSNTGELFF
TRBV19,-,CASSISTGLTGYTF
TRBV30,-,CAWRAYSTNYGYTF
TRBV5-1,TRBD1,CASSPTGVVNYGYTF
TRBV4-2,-,CASSQEAQGGNQPQHF
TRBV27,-,CASSYTGTNAEAFF
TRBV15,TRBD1,CATSRVRDRGVSPLHF
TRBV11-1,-,CASSLWTPSGELFF